The source of this T cell receptor (beta chain) is a study of CD8 T cells in Susac syndrome. Study overall: Within the sequenced Susac syndrome patient group, six exhibited active disease and roughly 8 were in remission. Patients with Susac syndrome were therapy-naive, on corticosteroids, or on intravenous immunoglobulin alone at blood draw.

An input of roughly 0.5 to 1 ug of RNA was subjected to reverse transcription using random hexamers. Each CDR3 protein gets one entry after TCRdb re-called the immunoSEQ multiplex PCR reads with MiXCR. Of approximately 79,000 distinct CDR3 sequences listed, approximately 93% were seen once; the top ten hold 0.45%. Comment on this clonotype: The antigen remains undetermined.

Study findings and constraints: Clonal expansion was present among Susac CD8+ cells. This expansion reached its peak in TEMRA cells and in active patients.

The sample consisted of CD8+ T cells from PBMCs. The sequence came from a human donor with Susac syndrome.

The CDR3 region has the DNA TGTGCCAGCAGTTACGCCGGGACAGGTTCCTACGAGCAGTACTTC. This gives the protein CASSYAGTGSYEQYF. The V gene is TRBV27, the J gene TRBJ2-7; 8 bases match TRBD1. The V gene end was trimmed by 4 bases and the J gene end by 1 base; junction bases not matched to a gene: 6. The length of the CDR3 is 15 residues. CDR1 and CDR2 (germline): MNHEY, SMNVEV (reference sequence).